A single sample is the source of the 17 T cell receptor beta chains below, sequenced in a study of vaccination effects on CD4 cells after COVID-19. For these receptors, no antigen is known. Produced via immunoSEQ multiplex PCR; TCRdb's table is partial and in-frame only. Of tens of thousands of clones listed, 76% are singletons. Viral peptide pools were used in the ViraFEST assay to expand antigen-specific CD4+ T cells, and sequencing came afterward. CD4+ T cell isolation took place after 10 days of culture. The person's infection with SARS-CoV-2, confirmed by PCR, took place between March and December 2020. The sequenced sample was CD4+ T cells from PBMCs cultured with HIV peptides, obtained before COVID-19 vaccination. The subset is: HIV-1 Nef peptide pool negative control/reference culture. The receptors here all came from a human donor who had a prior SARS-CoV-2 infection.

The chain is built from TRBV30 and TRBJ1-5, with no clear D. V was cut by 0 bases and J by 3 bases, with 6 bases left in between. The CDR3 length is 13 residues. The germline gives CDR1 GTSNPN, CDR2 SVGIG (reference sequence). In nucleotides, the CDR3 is TGTGCCTGGAGTGTCCGTACCAATCAGCCCCAGCATTTT. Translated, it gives CAWSVRTNQPQHF.

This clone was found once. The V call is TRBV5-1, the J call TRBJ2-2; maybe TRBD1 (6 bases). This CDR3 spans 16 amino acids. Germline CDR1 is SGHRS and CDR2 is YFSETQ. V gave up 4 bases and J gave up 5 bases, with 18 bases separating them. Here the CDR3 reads CASSQGFNHRTGELFF. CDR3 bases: TGCGCCAGCAGCCAGGGGTTTAATCACAGGACCGGGGAGCTGTTTTTT.

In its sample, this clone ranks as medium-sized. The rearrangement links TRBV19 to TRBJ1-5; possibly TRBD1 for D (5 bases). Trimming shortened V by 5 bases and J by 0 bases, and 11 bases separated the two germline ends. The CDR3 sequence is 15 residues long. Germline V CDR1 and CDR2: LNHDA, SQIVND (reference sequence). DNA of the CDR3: TGTGCCAGTAGTTCCGGGACGCCTAGCAATCAGCCCCAGCATTTT. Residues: CASSSGTPSNQPQHF. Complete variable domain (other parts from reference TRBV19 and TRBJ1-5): DGGITQSPKYLFRKEGQNVTLSCEQNLNHDAMYWYRQDPGQGLRLIYYSQIVNDFQKGDIAEGYSVSREKKESFPLTVTSAQKNPTAFYLCASSSGTPSNQPQHFGDGTRLSIL.

This CDR3 is CASSSTLAVSGNTIYF. CDR3 DNA sequence: TGTGCCAGCAGCTCCACCCTAGCGGTCTCTGGAAACACCATATATTTT. The V and J genes are TRBV7-9 and TRBJ1-3; no clear D gene. The CDR3 has 16 residues. V shed 4 bases and J shed 0 bases, with 13 bases lying between them. Germline CDR1 is SEHNR and CDR2 is FQNEAQ (reference sequence).

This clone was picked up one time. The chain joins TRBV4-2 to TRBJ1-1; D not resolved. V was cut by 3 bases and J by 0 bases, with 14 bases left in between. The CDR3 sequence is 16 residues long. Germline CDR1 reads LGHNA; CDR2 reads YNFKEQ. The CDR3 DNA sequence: TGTGCCAGCAGCCAGGGATCCGCATACATGAACACTGAAGCTTTCTTT. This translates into CASSQGSAYMNTEAFF.

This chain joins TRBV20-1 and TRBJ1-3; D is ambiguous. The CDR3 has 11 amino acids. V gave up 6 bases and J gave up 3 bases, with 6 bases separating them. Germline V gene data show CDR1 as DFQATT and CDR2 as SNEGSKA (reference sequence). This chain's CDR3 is CSALRGNTIYF. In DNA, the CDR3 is TGCAGTGCCTTGCGTGGAAACACCATATATTTT.

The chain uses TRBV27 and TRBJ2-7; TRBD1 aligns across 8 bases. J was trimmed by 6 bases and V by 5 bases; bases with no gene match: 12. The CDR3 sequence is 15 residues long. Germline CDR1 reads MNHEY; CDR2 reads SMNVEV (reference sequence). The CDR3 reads CASSKGTGGRLEQYF. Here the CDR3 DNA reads TGTGCCAGCAGTAAGGGTACAGGGGGACGGCTCGAGCAGTACTTC.

CDR3 in amino acids: CADPSGQGGNQPQHF. The CDR3 DNA sequence: TGCGCCGACCCAAGTGGCCAGGGGGGGAATCAGCCCCAGCATTTT. The chain is built from TRBV4-1 and TRBJ1-5; TRBD1 matches at 7 bases. Germline CDR1 and CDR2: MGHRA and YSYEKL. The CDR3 runs 15 residues. The V and J ends lost 11 bases and 4 bases, in that order; junction bases with no gene match: 14.

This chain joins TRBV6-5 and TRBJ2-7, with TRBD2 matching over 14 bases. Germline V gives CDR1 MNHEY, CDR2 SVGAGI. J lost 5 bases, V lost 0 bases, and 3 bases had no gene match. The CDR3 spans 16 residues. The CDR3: CASSYSRLAGGNEQYF. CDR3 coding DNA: TGTGCCAGCAGTTACTCTCGACTAGCGGGAGGGAACGAGCAGTACTTC.

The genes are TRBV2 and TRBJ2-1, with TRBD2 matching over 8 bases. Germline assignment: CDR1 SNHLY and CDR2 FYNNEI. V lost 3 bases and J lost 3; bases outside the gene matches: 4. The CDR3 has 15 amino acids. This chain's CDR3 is CASSDESGSYNEQFF. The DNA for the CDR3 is TGTGCCAGCAGTGACGAAAGCGGGAGCTACAATGAGCAGTTCTTC. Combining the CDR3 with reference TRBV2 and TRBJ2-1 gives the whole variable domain EPEVTQTPSHQVTQMGQEVILRCVPISNHLYFYWYRQILGQKVEFLVSFYNNEISEKSEIFDDQFSVERPDGSNFTLKIRSTKLEDSAMYFCASSDESGSYNEQFFGPGTRLTVL.

The CDR3 reads CATSRTPRADDYNEQFF. The CDR3 DNA reads as TGTGCCACCAGCAGAACCCCCCGGGCAGACGATTACAATGAGCAGTTCTTC. The chain joins TRBV15 to TRBJ2-1; D is uncertain. In germline, CDR1 is LNHNV, CDR2 YYDKDF (reference sequence). V lost 2 bases to trimming and J lost 4 bases, with 18 bases between them. The CDR3 contains 17 residues.

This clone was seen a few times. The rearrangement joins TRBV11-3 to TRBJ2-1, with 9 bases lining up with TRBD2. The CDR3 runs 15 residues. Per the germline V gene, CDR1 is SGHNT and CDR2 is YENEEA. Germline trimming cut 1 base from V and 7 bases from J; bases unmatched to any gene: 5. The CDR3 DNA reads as TGTGCCAGCAGCTTAGTAGGGCTAGCGGGAAATGAGCAGTTCTTC. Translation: CASSLVGLAGNEQFF.

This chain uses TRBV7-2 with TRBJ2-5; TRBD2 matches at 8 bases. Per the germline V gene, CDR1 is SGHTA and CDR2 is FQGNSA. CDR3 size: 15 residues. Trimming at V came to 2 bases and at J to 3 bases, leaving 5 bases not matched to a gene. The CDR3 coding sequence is TGTGCCAGCAGCTTACTGGGACTAGTGGAAGAGACCCAGTACTTC. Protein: CASSLLGLVEETQYF.

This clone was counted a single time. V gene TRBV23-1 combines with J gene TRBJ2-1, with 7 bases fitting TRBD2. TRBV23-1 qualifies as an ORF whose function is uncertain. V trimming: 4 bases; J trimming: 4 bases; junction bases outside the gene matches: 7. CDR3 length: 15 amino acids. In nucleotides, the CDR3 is TGCGCCAGCAGTCCAGCGGGACCAAATTACAATGAGCAGTTCTTC. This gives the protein CASSPAGPNYNEQFF.

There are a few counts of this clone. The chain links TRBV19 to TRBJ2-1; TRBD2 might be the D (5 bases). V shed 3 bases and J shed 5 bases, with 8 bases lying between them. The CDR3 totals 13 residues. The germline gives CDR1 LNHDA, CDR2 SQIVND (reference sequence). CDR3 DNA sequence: TGTGCCAGTAGTATCTCGGAGGACAATGAGCAGTTCTTC. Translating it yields CASSISEDNEQFF.

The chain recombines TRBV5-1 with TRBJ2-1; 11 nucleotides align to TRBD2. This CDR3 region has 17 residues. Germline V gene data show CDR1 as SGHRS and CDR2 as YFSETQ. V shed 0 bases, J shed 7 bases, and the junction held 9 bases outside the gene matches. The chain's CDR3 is CASSLAGLAGGPNEQFF. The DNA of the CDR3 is TGCGCCAGCAGCTTGGCCGGTTTAGCGGGAGGGCCGAATGAGCAGTTCTTC.

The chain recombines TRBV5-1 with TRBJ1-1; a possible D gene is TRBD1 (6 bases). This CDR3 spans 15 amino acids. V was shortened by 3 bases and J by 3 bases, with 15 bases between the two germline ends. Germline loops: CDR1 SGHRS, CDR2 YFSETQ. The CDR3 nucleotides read TGCGCCAGCAGCTCTGAGGGCAGGGGTTACACTGAAGCTTTCTTT. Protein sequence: CASSSEGRGYTEAFF. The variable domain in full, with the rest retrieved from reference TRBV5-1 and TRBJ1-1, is KAGVTQTPRYLIKTRGQQVTLSCSPISGHRSVSWYQQTPGQGLQFLFEYFSETQRNKGNFPGRFSGRQFSNSRSEMNVSTLELGDSALYLCASSSEGRGYTEAFFGQGTRLTVV.